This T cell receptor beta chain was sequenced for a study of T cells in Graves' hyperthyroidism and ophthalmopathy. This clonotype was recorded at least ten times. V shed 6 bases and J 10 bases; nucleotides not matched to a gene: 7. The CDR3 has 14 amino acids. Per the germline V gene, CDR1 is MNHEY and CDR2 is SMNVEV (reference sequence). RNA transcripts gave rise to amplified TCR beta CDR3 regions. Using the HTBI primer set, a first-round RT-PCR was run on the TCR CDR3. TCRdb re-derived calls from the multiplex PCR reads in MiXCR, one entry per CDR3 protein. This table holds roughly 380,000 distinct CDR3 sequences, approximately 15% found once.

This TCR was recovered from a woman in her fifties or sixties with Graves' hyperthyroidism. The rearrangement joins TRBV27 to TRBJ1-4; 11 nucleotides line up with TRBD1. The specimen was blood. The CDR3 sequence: CASRPGTGGGKLFF. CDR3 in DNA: TGTGCCAGCAGGCCCGGGACAGGGGGAGGAAAACTGTTTTTT.